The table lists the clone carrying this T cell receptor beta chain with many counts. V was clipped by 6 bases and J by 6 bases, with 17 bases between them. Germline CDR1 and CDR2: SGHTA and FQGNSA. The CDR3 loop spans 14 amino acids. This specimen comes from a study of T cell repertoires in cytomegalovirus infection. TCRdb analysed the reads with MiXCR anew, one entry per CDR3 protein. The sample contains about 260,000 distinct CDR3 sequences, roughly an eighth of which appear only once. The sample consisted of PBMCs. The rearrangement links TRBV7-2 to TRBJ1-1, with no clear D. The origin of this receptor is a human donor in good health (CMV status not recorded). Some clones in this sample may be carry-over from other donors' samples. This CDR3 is CASRLSAGRAEAFF. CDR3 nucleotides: TGTGCCAGCAGACTCTCGGCAGGAAGGGCTGAAGCTTTCTTT.